This T cell receptor beta chain appears in the sequencing data of a study of cytomegalovirus exposure and HLA in healthy donors. Study results and caveats: The authors later linked a missense DCLRE1C variant to TCR beta V- and J-gene trimming. In a later analysis, several top co-occurrence clusters appeared linked to parvovirus B19, influenza, CMV and Epstein-Barr virus. Presence/absence analyses rested on an assumption that sequencing depth was roughly uniform across donors.

Germline V gene data show CDR1 as MGHRA and CDR2 as YSYEKL. Trimming removed 3 bases from V and 3 bases from J; junction bases left unmatched: 7. The CDR3 sequence is 15 residues long. A multiplex PCR was run with 60 Vbeta primers and 13 Jbeta primers. The protocol was immunoSEQ multiplex PCR, while the TCRdb copy is restricted to in-frame clones and leaves out a portion. This sample carries under 200,000 clones, roughly two thirds of them seen once, and the ten largest clones take less than 5%. A note on this clone: What it binds is not known.

The sequenced sample consisted of PBMCs. The TCR was taken from a woman under 30 in good health and CMV-seropositive. The chain uses TRBV4-1 and TRBJ2-7, with 8 nucleotides matching TRBD1. DNA of the CDR3: TGCGCCAGCAGCCAGAACGGACAGGGTGTCTACGAGCAGTACTTC. Translated, it gives CASSQNGQGVYEQYF.